What follows describes a single T cell receptor beta chain. The antigen it recognizes is unknown. It has no much larger one-base neighbor in the sample; base qualities were not kept. The data are from a study of OX40 agonist ivuxolimab in advanced cancers. Context from the whole study: Ivuxolimab was a fully human IgG2 agonistic monoclonal antibody targeting the costimulatory receptor OX40 (CD134). Intravenous ivuxolimab was administered to patients every 2 weeks at six dose levels: 0.01, 0.1, 0.3, 1.5, 3 and 10 mg/kg. Prior anti-PD-1, anti-PD-L1 or anti-CTLA-4 therapy was permitted, and checkpoint inhibitors had been received by more than 35% of dose-escalation patients. The dose-escalation cohort was 80% to 90% male with a mean age of about 54 years, ranging from roughly 20 to 80. Three dose-escalation patients achieved partial responses, one with hepatocellular carcinoma and two with cutaneous melanoma. The paper describes the monotherapy dose-escalation part (N of about 57 patients) of the phase I trial of ivuxolimab. Peripheral TCRbeta sequencing aimed to test whether ivuxolimab altered TCR sequence diversity and caused clonal T-cell expansion. Of the approximately 50 dose-escalation patients, hepatocellular carcinoma was present in around 20, melanoma in approximately 15, renal cell carcinoma in 9 and head and neck cancer in 9. What the work shows at the level of the full study, not this receptor alone: In the 0.1-3.0 mg/kg groups, partial responders were among the patients with the lowest normalized peripheral clonal expansion, particularly in CD8+ T cells. The antigen specificity of the clonally expanded peripheral T cells was not determined. On average, CD8+ T cells showed more expanded clones than CD4+ T cells after ivuxolimab. At doses of 0.1 to 3.0 mg/kg, clonal expansion of both CD4+ and CD8+ T cells in blood was seen between baseline and week 6. Low levels of normalized T-cell clonal expansion were also shown by some nonresponding patients.

Taken from cysteine to phenylalanine, the CDR3 has 14 residues. The entry retains the CDR3 DNA only, 42 bases that are in frame from base 1. From the germline V gene (reference sequence), CDR1 is LNHDA and CDR2 is SQIVND. A distance of 15 bases separates the germline ends of V and J, which lose 5 bases and 6 bases respectively. To sequence the TCRbeta CDR3 region, genomic DNA was isolated from the sorted cells. TCRbeta CDR3 regions were sequenced using the immunoSEQ Assay. TCRdb provides this immuneACCESS table in a form limited to in-frame rearrangements. Some clones are lacking; in checked studies, under half of them reflect an unresolved V gene, and why the rest are absent is not known. For this sample the table gives roughly 57,000 clones, of which more than 65% were detected only once. The ten largest make up roughly 2.3% of the sample. The trial excluded patients who had a history of autoimmune disease or who were on systemic immunosuppression. Peripheral blood for TCR sequencing was collected from all dose cohorts at baseline, on cycle 4 day 1, and on cycle 7 day 1. Samples came from an open-label, multicenter, first-in-human phase I dose-escalation trial of ivuxolimab. Adults with locally advanced or metastatic head and neck squamous cell, hepatocellular, melanoma or renal cell carcinoma were enrolled in the trial. Before TCR sequencing, CD4+ T cells and CD8+ T cells from peripheral blood were sorted into separate populations.

The V and J segments used are TRBV19 and TRBJ2-3; the D region is possibly TRBD1 or TRBD2, each matching across 6 bases. The sequence was obtained from an adult with an advanced solid tumor such as melanoma, head and neck, liver or kidney cancer. The sample here was CD4+ or CD8+ T cells sorted from blood, taken in a trial of the OX40 agonist ivuxolimab. The sequenced DNA: TGTGCCAGTAGTCTGGGGGGCGGTTTGGATACGCAGTATTTT. Its product reads: CASSLGGGLDTQYF.